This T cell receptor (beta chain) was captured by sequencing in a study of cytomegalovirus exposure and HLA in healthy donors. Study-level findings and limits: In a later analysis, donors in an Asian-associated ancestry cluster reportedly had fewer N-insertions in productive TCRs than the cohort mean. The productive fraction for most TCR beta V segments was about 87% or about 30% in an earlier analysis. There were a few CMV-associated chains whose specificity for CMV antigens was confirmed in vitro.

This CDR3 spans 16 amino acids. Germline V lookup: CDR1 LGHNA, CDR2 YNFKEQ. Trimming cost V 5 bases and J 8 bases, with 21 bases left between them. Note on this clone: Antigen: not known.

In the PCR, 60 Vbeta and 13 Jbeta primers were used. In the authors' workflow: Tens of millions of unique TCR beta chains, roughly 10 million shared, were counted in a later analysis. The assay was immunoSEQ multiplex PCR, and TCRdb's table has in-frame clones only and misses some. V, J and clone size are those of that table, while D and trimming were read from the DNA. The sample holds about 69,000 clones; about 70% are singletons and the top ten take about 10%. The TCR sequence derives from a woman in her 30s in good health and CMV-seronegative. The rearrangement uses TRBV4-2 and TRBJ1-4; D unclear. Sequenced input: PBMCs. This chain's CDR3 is CASSTTGREVWEKLFF. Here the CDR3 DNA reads TGTGCCAGCAGCACTACCGGGAGGGAGGTTTGGGAAAAACTGTTTTTT.